These 25 T cell receptor beta chains share one sample of origin, sequenced in a study of OX40 agonist ivuxolimab in advanced cancers. Here immunoSEQ multiplex PCR was the method, and the copy in TCRdb shows in-frame clones only, minus some. The sample yields approximately 74,000 clones, about four fifths seen once. The sequenced sample was CD4+ or CD8+ T cells sorted from blood, obtained in a trial of the OX40 agonist ivuxolimab. These receptors were taken from an adult with an advanced solid tumor such as melanoma, head and neck, liver or kidney cancer.

The chain combines TRBV11-2 with TRBJ1-5, with TRBD1 matching 10 bases. The V gene end was trimmed by 1 base and the J gene end by 6 bases; junction bases not matched to a gene: 0. The length of the CDR3 is 14 residues. Germline CDR1 is SGHAT and CDR2 is FQNNGV. The DNA for the CDR3 is TGTGCCAGCAGCTTAGGGACAGGGGGTCAGCCCCAGCATTTT. Amino acids: CASSLGTGGQPQHF.

In this sample, this clone turned up a few times. The CDR3, as DNA: TGTGCCAGCAGTTACTCCCTGGCCATTTACAATGAGCAGTTCTTC. Amino acid sequence: CASSYSLAIYNEQFF. This sequence joins TRBV6-6 and TRBJ2-1; D is ambiguous. V shed 0 bases and J shed 4 bases, with 10 bases lying between them. Germline CDR1 is MNHNY and CDR2 is SVGAGI (reference sequence). CDR3 length: 15 residues.

This clone showed up just a few times. V usage is TRBV6-6 and J usage is TRBJ1-6; D call uncertain. Trimming pared 6 bases from V and 0 bases from J, leaving 9 bases between. The CDR3 length is 15 residues. Germline CDR1 reads MNHNY; CDR2 reads SVGAGI (reference sequence). In DNA form, the CDR3 reads TGTGCCAGCAGCTCCGGGAGCTCCTATAATTCACCCCTCCACTTT. Its protein is CASSSGSSYNSPLHF.

The chain carries TRBV2 and TRBJ2-7; 9 bases are a match to TRBD2. The ends lost 5 bases at V and 1 base at J; junction bases unmatched: 21. Germline values: CDR1 SNHLY, CDR2 FYNNEI. This CDR3 has 20 amino acids. The CDR3 sequence is CASSTVGGGSREGLSYEQYF. The CDR3 coding sequence is TGTGCCAGCAGTACGGTCGGGGGAGGCTCGCGGGAGGGCCTGTCCTACGAGCAGTACTTC.

A few counts support this clone. The rearrangement links TRBV2 to TRBJ1-2; maybe TRBD1 (5 bases). The CDR3 covers 14 residues. V shed 4 bases and J shed 8 bases, with 17 bases lying between them. CDR1 is SNHLY and CDR2 is FYNNEI in the germline V gene. The DNA for the CDR3 is TGTGCCAGCAGTGGAATGGGGCCCCGCGGCGGCTACACCTTC. Protein: CASSGMGPRGGYTF.

This clone appeared a single time. V is TRBV18 and J is TRBJ1-2; the D is unclear. This CDR3 comprises 14 residues. Trimming took off 0 bases at V and 4 bases at J, with 9 bases between the two ends. Germline-derived CDR1 and CDR2 are KGHSH and LQKENI. The CDR3 spells CASSPPTITYGYTF. The CDR3 DNA reads TGTGCCAGCTCACCACCGACAATTACCTATGGCTACACCTTC.

CDR3 in DNA: TGCAGCGTTGGGGACAGCGTAAACTATGGCTACACCTTC. Its translation is CSVGDSVNYGYTF. The chain has TRBV29-1 and TRBJ1-2, with TRBD1 matching 7 bases. Per germline, CDR1 SQVTM and CDR2 ANQGSEA. Losses at the gene ends were 4 bases for V and 2 bases for J; bases not matched to a gene: 4. The CDR3 length is 13 residues.

V gene TRBV6-1 combines with J gene TRBJ2-1; TRBD2 agrees at 11 bases. This CDR3 comprises 15 residues. V trimming: 7 bases; J trimming: 6 bases; junction bases outside the gene matches: 8. CDR1 MNHNS and CDR2 SASEGT come from the germline V gene. The CDR3 spells CASTATGTSGNEQFF. Here the CDR3 DNA reads TGTGCCAGCACTGCAACCGGGACTAGCGGCAATGAGCAGTTCTTC.

This clone was observed a few times. CDR3 bases: TGTGCCAGCAGCTTGATTGGGACAGGCCTTTACGAGCAGTACTTC. The encoded protein is CASSLIGTGLYEQYF. The chain recombines TRBV5-6 with TRBJ2-7; 8 bases are shared with TRBD1. CDR1 is SGHDT and CDR2 is YYEEEE in the germline V gene. This CDR3 has 15 residues. V dropped 1 base and J dropped 4; count of bases not matched to a gene: 7.

This clone was observed a few times. Different DNA sequences within this sample yield the same CDR3. The V and J genes are TRBV7-8 and TRBJ1-5; D not certain. The CDR3 length is 14 residues. Germline loops: CDR1 SGHVS, CDR2 FQNEAQ. Between the trimmed V and J ends, which lost 5 bases and 2 bases, there was a span of 10 bases. In DNA, the CDR3 is TGTGCCAGCAGCCTCTCCGGGGGCAATCAGCCCCAGCATTTT. Protein: CASSLSGGNQPQHF.

This clone came up once. The rearrangement links TRBV6-5 to TRBJ2-7; D remains unclear. Germline V gene sequence: CDR1 MNHEY, CDR2 SVGAGI. V was cut by 7 bases and J by 6 bases, with 4 bases left in between. This CDR3 is built from 9 residues. The CDR3 reads CASKGEQYF. CDR3 DNA: TGTGCCAGCAAGGGCGAGCAGTACTTC.

The chain is built from TRBV11-2 and TRBJ2-4, with D possibly TRBD2 on 5 matching bases. The CDR3 is 18 residues long. Trimming stripped 0 bases from V and 0 bases from J, with 15 bases between. The V gene's germline CDR1 is SGHAT and CDR2 FQNNGV. CDR3 region: CASSLELEGRKAKNIQYF. The CDR3 bases are TGTGCCAGCAGCTTAGAGCTTGAGGGCAGAAAAGCCAAAAACATTCAGTACTTC.

Concerning this clone itself: Mismatch with germline at one junction end may stem from a read error. The gene calls are TRBV7-7 and TRBJ1-4; 9 bases agree with TRBD1. The CDR3 covers 15 residues. Germline loops: CDR1 SSHAT, CDR2 FNYEAQ (reference sequence). CDR3 amino acids: CASSLGTGRTEKLFF. The CDR3 nucleotides read TGTGCTAGCAGCCTCGGGACAGGGCGAACTGAAAAACTGTTTTTT. Based on the CDR3 plus reference TRBV7-7 and TRBJ1-4, the full variable domain is GAGVSQSPRYKVTKRGQDVTLRCDPISSHATLYWYQQALGQGPEFLTYFNYEAQPDKSGLPSDRFSAERPEGSISTLTIQRTEQRDSAMYRCASSLGTGRTEKLFFGSGTQLSVL.

A remark on this clone: The identical CDR3 is also encoded by other nucleotide sequences in the sample. J is TRBJ2-7 and V is TRBV6-5; D remains ambiguous. Trimming stripped 0 bases from V and 2 bases from J, with 5 bases between. CDR3 size: 13 residues. Germline CDR1 MNHEY, CDR2 SVGAGI. The CDR3 region is CASSYSPTYEQYF. DNA for the CDR3: TGTGCCAGCAGTTACTCCCCGACCTACGAGCAGTACTTC.

This clone was found a few times. CDR3 sequence: CASSLVGRTGETQYF. The DNA of the CDR3 is TGTGCCAGCAGTTTAGTTGGCAGGACGGGGGAGACCCAGTACTTC. The V call is TRBV27, the J call TRBJ2-5, with a possible D match to TRBD2 (5 bases). Germline V lookup: CDR1 MNHEY, CDR2 SMNVEV (reference sequence). With 2 bases removed from V and 5 bases from J, the gap between germline ends came to 15 bases. The CDR3 sequence is 15 residues long.

This chain connects TRBV19 to TRBJ1-5, with TRBD1 identical over 7 bases. The CDR3 covers 14 residues. Germline lookup yields CDR1 LNHDA and CDR2 SQIVND (reference sequence). V trimming: 5 bases; J trimming: 5 bases; junction bases outside the gene matches: 6. DNA of the CDR3: TGTGCCAGTAGTGTCACAGGGGTGGATCAGCCCCAGCATTTT. It is translated as CASSVTGVDQPQHF.

The V and J genes are TRBV28 and TRBJ1-2, with a tentative D call TRBD1 (5 bases). Germline V gives CDR1 MDHEN, CDR2 SYDVKM. The CDR3 length is 13 residues. V lost 2 bases and J lost 3, with 7 bases in between. The CDR3 DNA reads as TGTGCCAGCAGTTTAAAGGGGTACTATGGCTACACCTTC. Protein sequence: CASSLKGYYGYTF.

J is TRBJ2-7 and V is TRBV27; D could derive from TRBD1 or TRBD2 (5 bases each). Trimming removed 6 bases at V and 3 bases at J, with 15 bases between. Germline V gene data show CDR1 as MNHEY and CDR2 as SMNVEV (reference sequence). The CDR3 sequence is 14 residues long. The CDR3 region is CASRPRDGYYEQYF. CDR3 DNA: TGTGCCAGCAGACCCCGGGACGGTTACTACGAGCAGTACTTC.

The chain couples TRBV5-1 to TRBJ2-5; a possible D gene is TRBD2 (5 bases). The germline CDR1 and CDR2 sequences are SGHRS and YFSETQ. V lost 6 bases and J 2 bases, leaving 14 bases between the germline ends. The CDR3 loop spans 14 amino acids. CDR3 bases: TGCGCCAGCAAGGGAGAATGGGCACAAGAGACCCAGTACTTC. Residues: CASKGEWAQETQYF.

V is TRBV18 and J is TRBJ1-5; 7 bases fit TRBD1. The CDR3 consists of 13 residues. V lost 2 bases to trimming and J lost 7 bases; unmatched junction nucleotides: 2. Germline-derived CDR1 and CDR2 are KGHSH and LQKENI. CDR3 coding DNA: TGTGCCAGCTCACCAGGACAGGCCCAGCCCCAGCATTTT. It yields the protein CASSPGQAQPQHF. Together with reference TRBV18 and TRBJ1-5, the CDR3 gives the full variable domain: NAGVMQNPRHLVRRRGQEARLRCSPMKGHSHVYWYRQLPEEGLKFMVYLQKENIIDESGMPKERFSAEFPKEGPSILRIQQVVRGDSAAYFCASSPGQAQPQHFGDGTRLSIL.

This chain links TRBV2 with TRBJ1-2; 10 nucleotides agree with TRBD1. The CDR3 spans 14 residues. V was clipped by 6 bases and J by 7 bases; unmatched bases: 8. The germline CDR1 and CDR2 sequences are SNHLY and FYNNEI. CDR3 DNA: TGTGCCAGCAGCCGCGACAGGGGGCAGGGTGGCTACACCTTC. Amino acids: CASSRDRGQGGYTF. Complete variable domain (other parts from reference TRBV2 and TRBJ1-2): EPEVTQTPSHQVTQMGQEVILRCVPISNHLYFYWYRQILGQKVEFLVSFYNNEISEKSEIFDDQFSVERPDGSNFTLKIRSTKLEDSAMYFCASSRDRGQGGYTFGSGTRLTVV.

This clone appeared a single time. V and J are TRBV10-1 and TRBJ2-1; 7 nucleotides align to TRBD1. The ends lost 8 bases at V and 4 bases at J; junction bases unmatched: 8. The CDR3 runs to 14 residues. Germline V gene lookup returns CDR1 WNHNN and CDR2 SYGVQD (reference sequence). Written as DNA, the CDR3 is TGCGCCAGCTCCCGACAGGGCAGGTACAATGAGCAGTTCTTC. Translation: CASSRQGRYNEQFF.

This clone was seen only once. The V and J genes are TRBV7-9 and TRBJ2-3; 7 nucleotides align to TRBD1. The junction had 12 bases not matched to a gene; V was cut back by 1 base and J by 2 bases. The CDR3 has 18 amino acids. CDR1 is SEHNR, CDR2 FQNEAQ, per germline (reference sequence). CDR3 coding DNA: TGTGCCAGCAGCTTAGGGATGGGACAGAGCAAATTCACAGATACGCAGTATTTT. It translates to CASSLGMGQSKFTDTQYF.

This sequence joins TRBV7-6 and TRBJ1-3; a possible D gene is TRBD1 (6 bases). This CDR3 contains 15 residues. Trimming removed 1 base from V and 0 bases from J, with 7 bases in between. Germline CDR1 reads SGHVS; CDR2 reads FNYEAQ. The CDR3 nucleotides are TGTGCCAGCAGCTTAGGGACAGCCTCTGGAAACACCATATATTTT. It codes for CASSLGTASGNTIYF.

This chain links TRBV7-9 with TRBJ2-2; either TRBD1 or TRBD2 may supply D (5 bases each). V lost 2 bases and J 2 bases, leaving 12 bases between the germline ends. This CDR3 is 16 amino acids long. CDR1 and CDR2 from the germline V gene are SEHNR and FQNEAQ (reference sequence). CDR3: CASSLLSGRNTGELFF. The CDR3 DNA follows: TGTGCCAGCAGCTTACTTTCAGGGAGAAACACCGGGGAGCTGTTTTTT.